This T cell receptor beta chain appears in the sequencing data of a study of blood T cells in healthy people across ages. Findings of the study overall: Diversity of TCR beta correlated strongly with naive T cell percentage.

This clonotype was picked up a small number of times. The antigen remains undetermined. Germline V gene data show CDR1 as ENHRY and CDR2 as SYGVKD. This CDR3 has 13 amino acids. Trimming left V 4 bases short and J 3 bases short, with 9 bases between. A second about 6 to 11 cycle PCR used barcoded and J-beta primers. Using its own MiXCR run on the 5' RACE reads, TCRdb lists one record per CDR3 protein. The sample shows around 710,000 distinct CDR3 sequences, about 42% of them seen only once. This chain uses TRBV10-3 with TRBJ1-1; D might be TRBD1 (5 bases). The sample taken for sequencing was blood. The sequence was collected from an older woman in good health. CDR3 DNA sequence: TGTGCCATCAGTGGAGGGGCCGACACTGAAGCTTTCTTT. It is translated as CAISGGADTEAFF.